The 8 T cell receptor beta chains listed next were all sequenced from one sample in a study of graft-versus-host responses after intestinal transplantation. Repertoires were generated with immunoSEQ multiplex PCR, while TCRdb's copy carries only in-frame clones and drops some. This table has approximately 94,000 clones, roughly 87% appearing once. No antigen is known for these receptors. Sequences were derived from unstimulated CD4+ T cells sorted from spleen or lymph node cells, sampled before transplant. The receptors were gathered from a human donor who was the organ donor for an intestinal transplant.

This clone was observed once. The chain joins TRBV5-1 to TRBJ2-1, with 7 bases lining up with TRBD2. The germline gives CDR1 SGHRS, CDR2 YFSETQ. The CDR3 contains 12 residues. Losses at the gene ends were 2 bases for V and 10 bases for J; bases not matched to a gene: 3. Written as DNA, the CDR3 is TGCGCCAGCAGCTTAGGACTAGGAGAGCAGTTCTTC. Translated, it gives CASSLGLGEQFF.

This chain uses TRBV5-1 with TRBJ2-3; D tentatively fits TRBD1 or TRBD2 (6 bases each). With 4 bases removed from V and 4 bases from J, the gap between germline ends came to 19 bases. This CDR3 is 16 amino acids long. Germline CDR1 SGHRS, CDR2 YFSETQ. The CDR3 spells CASSRVGAAGPDTQYF. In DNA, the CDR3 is TGCGCCAGCAGCAGGGTGGGGGCTGCGGGGCCAGATACGCAGTATTTT.

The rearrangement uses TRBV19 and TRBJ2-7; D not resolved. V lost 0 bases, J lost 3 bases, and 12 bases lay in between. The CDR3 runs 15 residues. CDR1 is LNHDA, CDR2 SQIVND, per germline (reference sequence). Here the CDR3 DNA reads TGTGCCAGTAGTATAGACTCCGGACGTGGCTACGAGCAGTACTTC. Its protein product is CASSIDSGRGYEQYF.

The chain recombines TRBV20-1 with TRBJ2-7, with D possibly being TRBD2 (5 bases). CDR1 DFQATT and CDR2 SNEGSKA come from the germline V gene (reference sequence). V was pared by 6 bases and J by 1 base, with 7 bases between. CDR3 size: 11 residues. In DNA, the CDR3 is TGCAGTGCGGGAGAATCCTACGAGCAGTACTTC. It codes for CSAGESYEQYF.

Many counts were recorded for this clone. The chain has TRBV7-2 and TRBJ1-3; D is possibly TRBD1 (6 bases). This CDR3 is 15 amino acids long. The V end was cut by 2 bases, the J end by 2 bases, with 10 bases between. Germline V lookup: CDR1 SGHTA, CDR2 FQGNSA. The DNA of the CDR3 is TGTGCCAGCAGCTTAAGGACAGTTACTGGAAACACCATATATTTT. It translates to CASSLRTVTGNTIYF.

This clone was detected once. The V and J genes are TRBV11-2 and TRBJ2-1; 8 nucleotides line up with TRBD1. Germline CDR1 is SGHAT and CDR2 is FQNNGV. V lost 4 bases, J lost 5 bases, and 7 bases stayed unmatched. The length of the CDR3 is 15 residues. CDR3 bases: TGTGCCAGCAGCTCCCAGGGGGCGTTTGACAATGAGCAGTTCTTC. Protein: CASSSQGAFDNEQFF.

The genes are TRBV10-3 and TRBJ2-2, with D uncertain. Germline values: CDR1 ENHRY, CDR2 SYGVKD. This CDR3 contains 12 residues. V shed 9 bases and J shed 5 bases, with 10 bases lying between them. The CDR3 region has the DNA TGTGCCATTAGGAATCGGACCGGGGAGCTGTTTTTT. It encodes CAIRNRTGELFF.

CDR3 sequence: CASRGGGYQETQYF. DNA for the CDR3: TGTGCCAGCAGGGGTGGGGGGTACCAAGAGACCCAGTACTTC. This chain links TRBV2 with TRBJ2-5; TRBD2 might be the D (6 bases). The CDR3 spans 14 residues. CDR1 is SNHLY, CDR2 FYNNEI, per germline. The V end lost 6 bases, the J end lost 0 bases, and 11 bases lay between the germline ends. The full variable domain, rest sourced from reference TRBV2 and TRBJ2-5, is EPEVTQTPSHQVTQMGQEVILRCVPISNHLYFYWYRQILGQKVEFLVSFYNNEISEKSEIFDDQFSVERPDGSNFTLKIRSTKLEDSAMYFCASRGGGYQETQYFGPGTRLLVL.